This is a list of T cell receptor beta chains from one sample in a study of CD8 T cells in ankylosing spondylitis. TCRdb ran MiXCR on the 5' RACE reads and lists one entry per CDR3 protein. The table includes fewer than 200,000 distinct CDR3 sequences, 15% to 20% detected once. Source material: blood, either unsorted or a sorted T cell fraction (not recorded which). These receptor sequences come from a male donor aged 10-30 years with ankylosing spondylitis or in good health (not recorded which). CDR3s include the opening cysteine and the closing phenylalanine or tryptophan. Fields, in order: J gene, V gene, CDR3 protein.

J gene: TRBJ2-7
V gene: TRBV5-1
CDR3 protein: CASSFRHEQYF

J gene: TRBJ2-1
V gene: TRBV6-5
CDR3 protein: CASSYSVTYNEQFF

J gene: TRBJ2-5
V gene: TRBV24-1
CDR3 protein: CATSVGPETQYF

J gene: TRBJ1-2
V gene: TRBV19
CDR3 protein: CASSSIQGDGYTF

J gene: TRBJ2-2
V gene: TRBV5-1
CDR3 protein: CASSLAEDTGELFF

J gene: TRBJ1-3
V gene: TRBV3-1
CDR3 protein: CASSARQGTGNTIYF

J gene: TRBJ2-1
V gene: TRBV29-1
CDR3 protein: CSVAGRANNEQFF

J gene: TRBJ2-3
V gene: TRBV5-1
CDR3 protein: CASSLEGQNTDTQYF

J gene: TRBJ2-7
V gene: TRBV20-1
CDR3 protein: CSVRDYLPSYEQYF

J gene: TRBJ2-1
V gene: TRBV7-9
CDR3 protein: CASSRTGSRADEQFF

J gene: TRBJ2-1
V gene: TRBV19
CDR3 protein: CASSTEELAGVKEQFF

J gene: TRBJ2-1
V gene: TRBV18
CDR3 protein: CASSSTDEQFF

J gene: TRBJ2-4
V gene: TRBV10-3
CDR3 protein: CAIAEQGLAAKNIQYF

J gene: TRBJ2-2
V gene: TRBV4-1
CDR3 protein: CASSGRQPQLNTGELFF

J gene: TRBJ2-1
V gene: TRBV20-1
CDR3 protein: CSARDVGSGRTNEQFF

J gene: TRBJ2-3
V gene: TRBV3-1
CDR3 protein: CASSQRSAWRSMGGDTQYF

J gene: TRBJ2-1
V gene: TRBV29-1
CDR3 protein: CSVGDFPSYNEQFF

J gene: TRBJ2-6
V gene: TRBV7-9
CDR3 protein: CASSPPLAPSGANVLTF

J gene: TRBJ1-1
V gene: TRBV10-2
CDR3 protein: CASINRGRNTEAFF

J gene: TRBJ2-1
V gene: TRBV20-1
CDR3 protein: CSPILGGRNEQFF

J gene: TRBJ1-1
V gene: TRBV7-2
CDR3 protein: CASSLDMNTEAFF

J gene: TRBJ1-2
V gene: TRBV7-6
CDR3 protein: CASRPGPGYGYTF

J gene: TRBJ1-1
V gene: TRBV29-1
CDR3 protein: CSLVRNTEAFF

J gene: TRBJ1-1
V gene: TRBV7-9
CDR3 protein: CASSLRRGQGNTEAFF

J gene: TRBJ2-2
V gene: TRBV12-3/TRBV12-4
CDR3 protein: CASRITGELFF

J gene: TRBJ1-2
V gene: TRBV7-2
CDR3 protein: CASSLDRANYGYPF

J gene: TRBJ2-2
V gene: TRBV7-9
CDR3 protein: CASSLSSFGTGELFF

J gene: TRBJ2-7
V gene: TRBV6-5
CDR3 protein: CASIRGRGTYEQYF

J gene: TRBJ2-5
V gene: TRBV7-9
CDR3 protein: CASSTPGVRETQYF

J gene: TRBJ2-1
V gene: TRBV29-1
CDR3 protein: CSGGLAGNEQFF

J gene: TRBJ2-2
V gene: TRBV10-3
CDR3 protein: CAIAPIRGINTGELFF

J gene: TRBJ1-1
V gene: TRBV5-4
CDR3 protein: CASSRQVNTEAFF

J gene: TRBJ2-7
V gene: TRBV7-2
CDR3 protein: CASSPEMASRISEQYF

J gene: TRBJ2-3
V gene: TRBV30
CDR3 protein: CAWSVLPATQYF

J gene: TRBJ2-1
V gene: TRBV6-1
CDR3 protein: CASREPGQGAHNEQFF

J gene: TRBJ2-6
V gene: TRBV5-5
CDR3 protein: CASSWIQGAGANVLTF

J gene: TRBJ2-1
V gene: TRBV7-8
CDR3 protein: CASTTTGAYNEQFF

J gene: TRBJ2-2
V gene: TRBV20-1
CDR3 protein: CSAREDWASGTRNTGELFF

J gene: TRBJ2-3
V gene: TRBV10-3
CDR3 protein: CAISAHLMGDTQYF

J gene: TRBJ2-1
V gene: TRBV20-1
CDR3 protein: CSARAGTATNEQFF

J gene: TRBJ2-2
V gene: TRBV7-2
CDR3 protein: CASSLPKGTGELFF

J gene: TRBJ1-6
V gene: TRBV12-3/TRBV12-4
CDR3 protein: CASRLAEGNSPLHF

J gene: TRBJ2-7
V gene: TRBV15
CDR3 protein: CATSRGFNPYEQYF

J gene: TRBJ2-7
V gene: TRBV19
CDR3 protein: CASKLTSGRYEQYF

J gene: TRBJ2-6
V gene: TRBV29-1
CDR3 protein: CSVVAGTSGANVLTF

J gene: TRBJ2-1
V gene: TRBV5-1
CDR3 protein: CASSLIPGVENEQFF

J gene: TRBJ2-7
V gene: TRBV29-1
CDR3 protein: CSVGGRSSYEQYF

J gene: TRBJ1-6
V gene: TRBV18
CDR3 protein: CASTDTGQSNSPLHF

J gene: TRBJ2-3
V gene: TRBV29-1
CDR3 protein: CSVDGFRPDTQYF

J gene: TRBJ2-3
V gene: TRBV19
CDR3 protein: CASRSGRGTDTQYF

J gene: TRBJ2-3
V gene: TRBV5-1
CDR3 protein: CASRRTESTDTQYF